This TCR beta chain was obtained from a study of regulatory T cells in long-lasting Graves disease. Study background: New Graves' disease cases had less than 3 months of antithyroid drugs.

As regards this clonotype: Antigen unknown.

Germline V gene lookup returns CDR1 MGHRA and CDR2 YSYEKL. This CDR3 has 15 residues. Trimming stripped 2 bases from V and 4 bases from J, with 11 bases between. Study observations and caveats: For persistent Graves' patients, TCR diversity was lower than for newly diagnosed ones.

Building of the TCR beta libraries involved iRepertoire HTBI primers and Arm-PCR of CDR3 regions. Using its own MiXCR run on the multiplex PCR reads, TCRdb lists one record per CDR3 protein. The repertoire holds roughly 420,000 distinct CDR3 sequences, with less than 15% as singletons. Regarding time point: newly diagnosed GD, antithyroid drugs for less than 3 months. The TCR library was prepared using RNA isolated from PBMCs. The same specimen was also included in a second study, on T cells in Graves' hyperthyroidism and ophthalmopathy. That work adds: Among clonotypes expanded in thyroid above 0.001, most were also found in blood.

Sequencing was performed on peripheral blood mononuclear cells (PBMCs), taken at new diagnosis, from a patient treated with antithyroid drugs. The genes are TRBV4-1 and TRBJ1-4; D unresolved. The sequence was obtained from a woman aged 45-60 years with Graves disease. CDR3 nucleotides: TGCGCCAGCAGCCAAAAGGACGGGAGTAATGAAAAACTGTTTTTT. Translating gives CASSQKDGSNEKLFF.